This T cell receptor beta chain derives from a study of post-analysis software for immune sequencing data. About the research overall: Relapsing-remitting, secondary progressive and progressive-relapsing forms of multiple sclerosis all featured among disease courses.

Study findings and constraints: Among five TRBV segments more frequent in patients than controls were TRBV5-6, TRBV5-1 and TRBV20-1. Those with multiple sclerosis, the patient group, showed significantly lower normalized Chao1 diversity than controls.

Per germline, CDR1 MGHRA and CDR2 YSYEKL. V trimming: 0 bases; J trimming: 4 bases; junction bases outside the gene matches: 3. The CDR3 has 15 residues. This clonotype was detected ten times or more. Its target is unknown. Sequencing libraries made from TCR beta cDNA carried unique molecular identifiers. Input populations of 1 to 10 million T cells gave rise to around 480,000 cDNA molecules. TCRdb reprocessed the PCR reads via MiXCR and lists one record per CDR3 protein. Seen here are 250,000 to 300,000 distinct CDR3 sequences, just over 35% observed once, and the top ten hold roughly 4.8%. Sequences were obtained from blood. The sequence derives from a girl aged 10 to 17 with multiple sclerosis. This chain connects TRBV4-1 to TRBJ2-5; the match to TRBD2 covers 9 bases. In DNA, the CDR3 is TGCGCCAGCAGCCAAGATCTAGCGGGATTAGAGACCCAGTACTTC. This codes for CASSQDLAGLETQYF.